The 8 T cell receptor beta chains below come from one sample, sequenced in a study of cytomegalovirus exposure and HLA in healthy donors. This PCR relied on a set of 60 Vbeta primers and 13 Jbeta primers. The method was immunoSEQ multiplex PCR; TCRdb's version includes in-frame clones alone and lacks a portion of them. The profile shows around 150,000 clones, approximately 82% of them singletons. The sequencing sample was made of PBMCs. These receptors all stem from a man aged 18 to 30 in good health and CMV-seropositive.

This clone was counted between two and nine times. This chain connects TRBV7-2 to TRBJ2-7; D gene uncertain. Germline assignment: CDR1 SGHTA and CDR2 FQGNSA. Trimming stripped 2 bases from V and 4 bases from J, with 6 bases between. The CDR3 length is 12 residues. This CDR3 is CASSLTDYEQYF. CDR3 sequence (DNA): TGTGCCAGCAGCTTAACAGATTACGAGCAGTACTTC.

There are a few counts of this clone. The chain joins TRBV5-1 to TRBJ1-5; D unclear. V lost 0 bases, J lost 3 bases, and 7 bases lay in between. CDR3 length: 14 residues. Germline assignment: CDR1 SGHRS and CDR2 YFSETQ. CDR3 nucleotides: TGCGCCAGCAGCTTGGACGGGAACAATCAGCCCCAGCATTTT. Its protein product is CASSLDGNNQPQHF.

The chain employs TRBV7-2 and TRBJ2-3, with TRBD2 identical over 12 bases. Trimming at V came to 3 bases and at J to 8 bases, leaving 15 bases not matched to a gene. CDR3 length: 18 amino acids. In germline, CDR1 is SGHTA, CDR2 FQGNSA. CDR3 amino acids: CASSFRQGRLAGVGTQYF. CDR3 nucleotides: TGTGCCAGCAGCTTCCGACAGGGGAGACTAGCGGGAGTCGGTACGCAGTATTTT. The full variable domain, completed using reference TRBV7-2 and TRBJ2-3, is GAGVSQSPSNKVTEKGKDVELRCDPISGHTALYWYRQSLGQGLEFLIYFQGNSAPDKSGLPSDRFSAERTGGSVSTLTIQRTQQEDSAVYLCASSFRQGRLAGVGTQYFGPGTRLTVL.

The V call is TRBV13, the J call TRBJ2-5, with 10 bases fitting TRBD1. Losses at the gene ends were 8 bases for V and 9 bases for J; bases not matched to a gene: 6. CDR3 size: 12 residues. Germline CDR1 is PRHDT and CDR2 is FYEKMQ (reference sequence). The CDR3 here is CASGQGGRSQYF. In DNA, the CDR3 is TGTGCCAGCGGACAGGGGGGGAGGTCCCAGTACTTC.

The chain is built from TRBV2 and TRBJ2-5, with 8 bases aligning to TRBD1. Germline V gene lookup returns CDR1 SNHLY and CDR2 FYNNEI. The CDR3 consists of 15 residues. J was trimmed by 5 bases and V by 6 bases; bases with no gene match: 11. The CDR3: CASRGFGQGGETQYF. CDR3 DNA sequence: TGTGCCAGCAGGGGATTTGGACAGGGTGGGGAGACCCAGTACTTC.

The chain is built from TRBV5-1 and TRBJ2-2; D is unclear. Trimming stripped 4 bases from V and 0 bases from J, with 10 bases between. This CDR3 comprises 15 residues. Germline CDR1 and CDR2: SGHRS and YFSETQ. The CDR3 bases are TGCGCCAGCAGCGGGCCAACCACGAACACCGGGGAGCTGTTTTTT. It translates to CASSGPTTNTGELFF.

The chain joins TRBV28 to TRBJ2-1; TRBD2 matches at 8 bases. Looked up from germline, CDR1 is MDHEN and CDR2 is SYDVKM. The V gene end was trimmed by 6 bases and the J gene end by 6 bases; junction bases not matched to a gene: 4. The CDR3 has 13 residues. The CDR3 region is CASSRGGGNEQFF. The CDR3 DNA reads TGTGCCAGCAGCCGGGGGGGCGGCAATGAGCAGTTCTTC.

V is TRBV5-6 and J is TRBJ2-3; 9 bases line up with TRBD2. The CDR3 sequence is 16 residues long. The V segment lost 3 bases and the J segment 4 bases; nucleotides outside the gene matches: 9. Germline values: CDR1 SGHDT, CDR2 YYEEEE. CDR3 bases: TGTGCCAGCAGCTCATCGCGGGAGGGCCTTCCAGATACGCAGTATTTT. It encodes CASSSSREGLPDTQYF.